This is a list of T cell receptor beta chains from one sample in a study of regulatory and conventional T cells in RAG deficiency. Profiled with immunoSEQ multiplex PCR; TCRdb holds only in-frame clones, not every one. The table has tens of thousands of clones, around 94% seen once. These same data were also listed under a study on regulatory T cells.

The sequencing input was CD4+ T cells sorted from blood. The source of these receptors is a human donor in good health. Both conserved end residues are part of each CDR3. Each record gives: CDR3 protein, J gene, D gene, V gene. A D gene is named only where the DNA matches it firmly.

CDR3aa: CAIGTDNEKLFF
j_gene: TRBJ1-4
d_gene: NA
v_gene: TRBV10-3

CDR3aa: CASSNGKTGRYGYTF
j_gene: TRBJ1-2
d_gene: NA
v_gene: TRBV21-1

CDR3aa: CASSLVDYQETQYF
j_gene: TRBJ2-5
d_gene: NA
v_gene: TRBV5-1

CDR3aa: CAWTDGYGYTF
j_gene: TRBJ1-2
d_gene: NA
v_gene: TRBV30

CDR3aa: CASSSATGLEAFF
j_gene: TRBJ1-1
d_gene: TRBD1
v_gene: TRBV6-6

CDR3aa: CASSGSVVAGGREQYF
j_gene: TRBJ2-7
d_gene: TRBD2
v_gene: TRBV5-1

CDR3aa: CASSEGPGVQETQYF
j_gene: TRBJ2-5
d_gene: NA
v_gene: TRBV6-1

CDR3aa: CASRRGSYEQYF
j_gene: TRBJ2-7
d_gene: NA
v_gene: TRBV11-2

CDR3aa: CASRGAQVWEQFF
j_gene: TRBJ2-1
d_gene: NA
v_gene: TRBV6-5

CDR3aa: CASGMGTSGVYEQYF
j_gene: TRBJ2-7
d_gene: TRBD2
v_gene: TRBV2

CDR3aa: CASSPVVGEEAFF
j_gene: TRBJ1-1
d_gene: NA
v_gene: TRBV18

CDR3aa: CASSAGQPYGYTF
j_gene: TRBJ1-2
d_gene: NA
v_gene: TRBV7-2

CDR3aa: CASSLDIGETQYF
j_gene: TRBJ2-5
d_gene: NA
v_gene: TRBV11-2

CDR3aa: CASGQSTDTQYF
j_gene: TRBJ2-3
d_gene: NA
v_gene: TRBV6-6

CDR3aa: CAWSPGDFTDTQYF
j_gene: TRBJ2-3
d_gene: NA
v_gene: TRBV30

CDR3aa: CASKRAETQYF
j_gene: TRBJ2-5
d_gene: NA
v_gene: TRBV27

CDR3aa: CASSVAGGLGEKLFF
j_gene: TRBJ1-4
d_gene: NA
v_gene: TRBV9

CDR3aa: CASSPAGSYNEQFF
j_gene: TRBJ2-1
d_gene: NA
v_gene: TRBV9

CDR3aa: CASALAGGYNEQFF
j_gene: TRBJ2-1
d_gene: TRBD2
v_gene: TRBV27

CDR3aa: CASSVEGSGNTIYF
j_gene: TRBJ1-3
d_gene: NA
v_gene: TRBV9

CDR3aa: CASSSPDRAEAFF
j_gene: TRBJ1-1
d_gene: TRBD1
v_gene: TRBV6-5

CDR3aa: CASSPPGRNTEAFF
j_gene: TRBJ1-1
d_gene: NA
v_gene: TRBV28

CDR3aa: CASSKIPDQETQYF
j_gene: TRBJ2-5
d_gene: NA
v_gene: TRBV21-1

CDR3aa: CASSLRSGDNSPLHF
j_gene: TRBJ1-6
d_gene: NA
v_gene: TRBV18

CDR3aa: CASSGGTGDSPLHF
j_gene: TRBJ1-6
d_gene: TRBD1
v_gene: TRBV19

CDR3aa: CASGTGVGYTF
j_gene: TRBJ1-2
d_gene: TRBD1
v_gene: TRBV28

CDR3aa: CASSKDPTSGEQYF
j_gene: TRBJ2-7
d_gene: NA
v_gene: TRBV9

CDR3aa: CASSLGTTTNEKLFF
j_gene: TRBJ1-4
d_gene: NA
v_gene: TRBV11-2

CDR3aa: CASSNKDRALRTQYF
j_gene: TRBJ2-5
d_gene: TRBD1
v_gene: TRBV2

CDR3aa: CASSLFGSNQPQHF
j_gene: TRBJ1-5
d_gene: NA
v_gene: TRBV28

CDR3aa: CASGLVLVGQAHNQPQHF
j_gene: TRBJ1-5
d_gene: TRBD1
v_gene: TRBV12-5

CDR3aa: CASSLGQGGYGYTF
j_gene: TRBJ1-2
d_gene: TRBD1
v_gene: TRBV7-8

CDR3aa: CASSLGGGSGELFF
j_gene: TRBJ2-2
d_gene: NA
v_gene: TRBV7-7

CDR3aa: CAIRRDSSQETQYF
j_gene: TRBJ2-5
d_gene: NA
v_gene: TRBV10-3

CDR3aa: CAVASPLQGETQYF
j_gene: TRBJ2-5
d_gene: TRBD1
v_gene: TRBV27

CDR3aa: CASSPRLTGGRDYGYTF
j_gene: TRBJ1-2
d_gene: TRBD1
v_gene: TRBV18

CDR3aa: CASTLGGGSGNTIYF
j_gene: TRBJ1-3
d_gene: NA
v_gene: TRBV19

CDR3aa: CASSPGQGTNEKLFF
j_gene: TRBJ1-4
d_gene: TRBD1
v_gene: TRBV18

CDR3aa: CASSLALSGANVLTF
j_gene: TRBJ2-6
d_gene: NA
v_gene: TRBV5-1

CDR3aa: CASRRGVEKLFF
j_gene: TRBJ1-4
d_gene: NA
v_gene: TRBV27

CDR3aa: CASSPRQGSGELFF
j_gene: TRBJ2-2
d_gene: TRBD1
v_gene: TRBV18

CDR3aa: CASNPMTSGAAQYF
j_gene: TRBJ2-5
d_gene: TRBD2
v_gene: TRBV6-1

CDR3aa: CASSPTGGDNGYTF
j_gene: TRBJ1-2
d_gene: TRBD1
v_gene: TRBV6-1

CDR3aa: CSTERETHNEQFF
j_gene: TRBJ2-1
d_gene: TRBD2
v_gene: TRBV29-1

CDR3aa: CASSGGGLAEFYNEQFF
j_gene: TRBJ2-1
d_gene: TRBD2
v_gene: TRBV6-1

CDR3aa: CASRRRTDRGPYEQYF
j_gene: TRBJ2-7
d_gene: NA
v_gene: TRBV6-6

CDR3aa: CASRRQGEDTIYF
j_gene: TRBJ1-3
d_gene: NA
v_gene: TRBV6-6

CDR3aa: CASSFVQESYEQYF
j_gene: TRBJ2-7
d_gene: NA
v_gene: TRBV5-5

CDR3aa: CASSLVLGEKLFF
j_gene: TRBJ1-4
d_gene: NA
v_gene: TRBV11-2

CDR3aa: CASSTYPDEQFF
j_gene: TRBJ2-1
d_gene: NA
v_gene: TRBV18

CDR3aa: CASSLSKGVETQYF
j_gene: TRBJ2-5
d_gene: NA
v_gene: TRBV5-4

CDR3aa: CASSFDRSYEQYF
j_gene: NA
d_gene: NA
v_gene: TRBV12-1

CDR3aa: CASVSGPPVRETQYF
j_gene: TRBJ2-5
d_gene: NA
v_gene: TRBV10-1

CDR3aa: CASSYRDRDSNQPQHF
j_gene: TRBJ1-5
d_gene: TRBD1
v_gene: TRBV2

CDR3aa: CASSEITRGGANTEAFF
j_gene: TRBJ1-1
d_gene: NA
v_gene: TRBV6-1

CDR3aa: CASREPGYYGYTF
j_gene: TRBJ1-2
d_gene: NA
v_gene: TRBV6-1

CDR3aa: CASSLGFGNTEAFF
j_gene: TRBJ1-1
d_gene: NA
v_gene: TRBV7-8